These 18 T cell receptor beta chains were sequenced from one sample in a study of regulatory T cells after allogeneic stem cell transplantation. SMARTer RACE cDNA synthesis from RNA preceded amplification of the TCR beta CDR3 region. Using its own MiXCR run on the 5' RACE reads, TCRdb lists one record per CDR3 protein. In the table there are about 830 distinct CDR3 sequences, 20% to 25% of which are singletons. The material sequenced was sorted CD4+ T cells from blood (whether regulatory or conventional is not recorded), taken 30 days after allogeneic stem cell transplant. The source is a human patient who had an allogeneic stem cell transplant, so the T cells may come from the graft donor.

By sample fraction, this clonotype is medium-sized. V usage is TRBV29-1 and J usage is TRBJ2-7; 12 bases align to TRBD1. From germline, CDR1 is SQVTM and CDR2 ANQGSEA. After removal of 7 bases from V and 3 bases from J, the junction contained 4 bases not matched to a gene. The length of the CDR3 is 13 residues. The DNA of the CDR3 is TGCAGCGCGGGACAGGGGGCCTTCTACGAGCAGTACTTC. It yields the protein CSAGQGAFYEQYF.

As concerns this clonotype: Here the CDR3 omits its conserved ending phenylalanine or tryptophan, so a read error is the likely source. The rearrangement uses TRBV18 and TRBJ1-4, with TRBD1 matching 7 bases. In germline, CDR1 is KGHSH, CDR2 LQKENI. The V segment lost 5 bases and the J segment 3 bases; nucleotides outside the gene matches: 9. This CDR3 is 16 amino acids long. The CDR3 DNA reads as TGTGCCAGCTCATCCTTCGACAGGGTGGCTAATGAAAAACTGTTTTTA. Amino acid sequence: CASSSFDRVANEKLFL.

This clonotype rates as large. The rearrangement links TRBV7-8 to TRBJ1-1, with 7 bases aligning to TRBD1. CDR1 and CDR2 (germline): SGHVS, FQNEAQ. V was clipped by 5 bases and J by 7 bases; unmatched bases: 7. This CDR3 is 13 amino acids long. CDR3 sequence: CASSTRTGFEAFF. CDR3 sequence (DNA): TGTGCCAGCAGCACCCGGACAGGTTTTGAAGCTTTCTTT.

In this sample, this clonotype is medium-sized. V is TRBV6-4 and J is TRBJ2-1, with D possibly being TRBD2 (7 bases). The germline CDR1 and CDR2 sequences are MRHNA and SNTAGT. Trimming removed 3 bases from V and 10 bases from J, with 13 bases in between. CDR3 length: 13 amino acids. The CDR3 sequence: CASSDRGAQEQFF. In DNA form, the CDR3 reads TGTGCCAGCAGTGATCGGGGGGCGCAGGAGCAGTTCTTC.

Comment on this clonotype: A much larger clonotype is one base distant, so this may be a read error. The CDR3 protein is CTSSRGDIGNTIYF. DNA for the CDR3: TGTACCAGCAGCCGGGGGGACATCGGAAACACCATATATTTT. The chain joins TRBV6-6 to TRBJ1-3; D perhaps matches TRBD1 (6 bases). CDR1 and CDR2 (germline): MNHNY, SVGAGI (reference sequence). This CDR3 is 14 amino acids long.

The rearrangement uses TRBV20-1 and TRBJ1-2; TRBD1 matches 10 bases. This CDR3 is built from 15 residues. The trim removed 3 bases at V and 7 bases at J, leaving 11 bases unmatched. Germline loops: CDR1 DFQATT, CDR2 SNEGSKA (reference sequence). CDR3 region: CSARAPTGGGGGYTF. The CDR3 DNA reads TGCAGTGCTAGGGCCCCGACAGGGGGCGGGGGTGGCTACACCTTC.

Note on this clonotype: The germline gene is not matched at one end of the junction; a read error may be the cause. The rearrangement uses TRBV20-1 and TRBJ2-1; D gene ambiguous. The CDR3 has 16 amino acids. Germline CDR1 is DFQATT and CDR2 is SNEGSKA (reference sequence). DNA for the CDR3: TGCAGTGCTAGAGATCTCTTCGGTCAGGAAGACAATGAGCAGTCCTTC. Its protein product is CSARDLFGQEDNEQSF.

As regards this clonotype: Germline and junction disagree at one end, which may indicate a read error. The DNA for the CDR3 is TGTACCAGCAGTTTAAAGGGACAGGCCCCCTACGAGCAGTACTTC. Translating gives CTSSLKGQAPYEQYF. The chain recombines TRBV27 with TRBJ2-7; 8 bases agree with TRBD1. Per the germline V gene, CDR1 is MNHEY and CDR2 is SMNVEV (reference sequence). The CDR3 covers 15 residues.

By sample fraction, this clonotype is large (0.1 to 1%). The chain employs TRBV20-1 and TRBJ2-1, with D unresolved. The germline V gene encodes CDR1 DFQATT and CDR2 SNEGSKA (reference sequence). Trimming shortened V by 2 bases and J by 4 bases, and 12 bases separated the two germline ends. The CDR3 is 14 residues long. The CDR3: CSARRASLYNEQFF. For the CDR3, the DNA is TGCAGTGCTAGACGCGCAAGTCTTTACAATGAGCAGTTCTTC.

This clonotype is termed medium-sized. The chain recombines TRBV30 with TRBJ1-4; D not certain. Looked up from germline, CDR1 is GTSNPN and CDR2 is SVGIG (reference sequence). Trimming left V 7 bases short and J 0 bases short, with 12 bases between. The CDR3 runs to 14 residues. Here the CDR3 DNA reads TGTGCCTTACAGAGGTTGACAACTAATGAAAAACTGTTTTTT. This codes for CALQRLTTNEKLFF.

This clonotype is labeled as large. V is TRBV7-3 and J is TRBJ2-2, with D hard to call. The CDR3 sequence is 13 residues long. V was shortened by 6 bases and J by 4 bases, with 9 bases between the two germline ends. Germline CDR1 reads SGHTA; CDR2 reads FQGTGA. CDR3: CASSSDFTGELFF. The CDR3 nucleotides are TGTGCCAGCAGTTCCGACTTCACCGGGGAGCTGTTTTTT.

By share, this clonotype ranks as medium-sized. The chain recombines TRBV7-2 with TRBJ1-6; 7 nucleotides align to TRBD1. The CDR3 extends over 15 amino acids. Germline-derived CDR1 and CDR2 are SGHTA and FQGNSA. V trimming: 3 bases; J trimming: 3 bases; junction bases outside the gene matches: 2. The CDR3 DNA reads as TGTGCCAGCAGCTTTAGGGACAGCTATAATTCACCCCTCCACTTT. It translates to CASSFRDSYNSPLHF.

The V and J genes are TRBV4-2 and TRBJ2-5; 7 nucleotides line up with TRBD2. V shed 0 bases and J 5 bases; nucleotides not matched to a gene: 12. The CDR3 sequence is 17 residues long. CDR1 is LGHNA, CDR2 YNFKEQ, per germline. The CDR3 protein is CASSQDWGGGGAETQYF. The CDR3, as DNA: TGTGCCAGCAGCCAAGATTGGGGGGGAGGTGGAGCGGAGACCCAGTACTTC.

As for this clonotype: Without the conserved terminal phenylalanine or tryptophan, this CDR3 likely stems from a read error. No DNA is shown, since the ends of the CDR3 on it are uncertain; the CDR3 is the one TCRdb lists. The rearrangement uses TRBV9 and TRBJ1-3; the DNA was not used to check the table's D call, TRBD1. The CDR3 spans 16 amino acids, including both terminal residues. In germline, CDR1 is SGDLS, CDR2 YYNGEE. CDR3 region: CASSLEPRVSGNTICC.

The chain recombines TRBV5-6 with TRBJ1-3; possibly TRBD1 for D (5 bases). Trimming shortened V by 2 bases and J by 2 bases, and 8 bases separated the two germline ends. CDR1 is SGHDT, CDR2 YYEEEE, per germline. The CDR3 runs 14 residues. CDR3 DNA: TGTGCCAGCAGCTTAGTAGGGGCTGGAAACACCATATATTTT. It specifies CASSLVGAGNTIYF.

This clonotype showed up just a few times. This chain uses TRBV5-1 with TRBJ2-1; 12 nucleotides line up with TRBD2. The CDR3 runs 17 residues. Germline CDR1 SGHRS, CDR2 YFSETQ. J was trimmed by 8 bases and V by 3 bases; bases with no gene match: 12. The CDR3 loop reads CASSSGLAGRASYEQFF. The CDR3 region has the DNA TGCGCCAGCAGCTCCGGACTAGCGGGACGGGCTAGTTATGAGCAGTTCTTC.

Regarding this clonotype: This may be a read error, as it is one base from a much larger clone. The chain's CDR3 is CASSPSDRALSYGYAF. The CDR3 DNA reads TGTGCCAGCAGCCCTTCCGACAGGGCCCTATCCTATGGCTACGCCTTC. J is TRBJ1-2 and V is TRBV12-3 or TRBV12-4, with 7 nucleotides matching TRBD1. The CDR3 is 16 amino acids.

Turning to this clonotype: The conserved closing phenylalanine or tryptophan is absent in this CDR3, likely reflecting a read error. This chain links TRBV5-1 with TRBJ1-1; maybe TRBD1 (6 bases). From germline, CDR1 is SGHRS and CDR2 YFSETQ. This CDR3 has 13 residues. V lost 6 bases and J 8 bases, leaving 17 bases between the germline ends. The CDR3 DNA follows: TGCGCCAGCACCAGGAGGGGGGGCACCGAAGCTTTCCTT. This translates into CASTRRGGTEAFL.